The 3 T cell receptor beta chains below all came from one sample that was sequenced in a study of T cell responses to AZD1222 COVID-19 vaccine. The table came from immunoSEQ multiplex PCR; TCRdb's copy has only in-frame clones and leaves some out. The top ten clones hold approximately 1.5% of a sample with 150,000 or so clones, 90% to 95% of them seen once. This specimen was peripheral blood, taken 28 days after the second AZD1222 dose. The receptors come from an adult who received the AZD1222 COVID-19 vaccine.

CDR3 amino acids: CASSLIGGGQPQHF. Here the CDR3 DNA reads TGCGCCAGCAGCCTGATTGGGGGCGGTCAGCCCCAGCATTTT. The chain joins TRBV4-1 to TRBJ1-5, with a possible D match to TRBD1 (6 bases). The CDR3 is 14 amino acids. The germline V gene has CDR1 MGHRA and CDR2 YSYEKL. Trimming took off 4 bases at V and 6 bases at J, with 13 bases between the two ends.

In DNA form, the CDR3 reads TGTGCCAGCAGCCCCAGGCGGGAAGCTTTCTTT. Residues: CASSPRREAFF. This chain uses TRBV28 with TRBJ1-1; unclear D gene. The length of the CDR3 is 11 residues. CDR1 and CDR2 from the germline V gene are MDHEN and SYDVKM. Trimming stripped 6 bases from V and 8 bases from J, with 10 bases between.

Written as DNA, the CDR3 is TGTGCCAGCAGCCCAGAGACGGGACAGGGGGCTAGAAATGAGCAGTTCTTC. Its translation: CASSPETGQGARNEQFF. The chain couples TRBV5-5 to TRBJ2-1; 12 nucleotides match TRBD1. The CDR3 loop spans 17 amino acids. From germline, CDR1 is SGHKS and CDR2 YYEKEE (reference sequence). Trimming removed 4 bases from V and 7 bases from J; junction bases left unmatched: 12.